This T cell receptor (beta chain) was sequenced during a study of blood T cell repertoires in COVID-19. The wider study: Whether acute or convalescent, the COVID-19 samples came from the United States, Italy and Spain.

This clone was seen only once. Some clones are missing from TCRdb's copy, which holds only in-frame ones; the method was immunoSEQ multiplex PCR. The sample holds 340,000 or so clones; 83% are singletons and the top ten take about 3%. V dropped 5 bases and J dropped 6; count of bases not matched to a gene: 3. CDR1 is PRHDT and CDR2 is FYEKMQ in the germline V gene (reference sequence). The length of the CDR3 is 12 residues. This TCR was sampled from a man in his thirties or forties with active or convalescent COVID-19. Source material: peripheral blood. The gene calls are TRBV13 and TRBJ1-2; 7 bases match TRBD1. The CDR3 loop reads CASSPGTDGYTF. CDR3 in DNA: TGTGCCAGCAGCCCGGGGACAGATGGCTACACCTTC.